The rows below give T cell receptor beta chains drawn from one sample of a study of spatial heterogeneity in lung cancer. TCRdb re-derived calls from the 5' RACE reads in MiXCR, one entry per CDR3 protein. The sample yields about 70,000 distinct CDR3 sequences, about 8.2% seen once. The sequencing here drew on PBMCs, taken at follow-up. The receptors shown here come from a female donor with early-stage non-small cell lung cancer. CDR3s include the opening cysteine and the closing phenylalanine or tryptophan. D genes are given only for firm matches. The size of a clone is reported for some rows only, either as once, few or many, or as a class for expanded clones.

D gene	V gene	clone size	J gene	CDR3 DNA	CDR3 protein
TRBD1	TRBV28	many	TRBJ1-3	TGTGCCAGCAGTCCTCGACAGGGGTACGATCTAAACACCATATATTTT	CASSPRQGYDLNTIYF
NA	TRBV20-1	many	TRBJ2-7	TGCAGTGAAAGAAGGGTTGACGAGCAGTACTTC	CSERRVDEQYF
TRBD1	TRBV7-9	many	TRBJ2-7	TGTGCCAGCAGCCCGTCCGACAGGGGGGGTACCTACGAGCAGTACTTC	CASSPSDRGGTYEQYF
NA	TRBV28	many	TRBJ2-4	TGTGCCAGCACCTACGGGCAAGAAAACATTCAGTACTTC	CASTYGQENIQYF
NA	TRBV18	few	TRBJ1-5	TGTGCCAGCTCACAAAGGGATAATCAGCCCCAGCATTTT	CASSQRDNQPQHF
NA	TRBV9	many	TRBJ1-1	TGTGCCAGCAACCGGGGGACCAACATGAACACTGAAGCTTTCTTT	CASNRGTNMNTEAFF
NA	TRBV2	NA	TRBJ2-1	TGTGCCAGCAGAGGACAGACCTCCTACAATGAGCAGTTCTTC	CASRGQTSYNEQFF
TRBD2	TRBV2	many	TRBJ2-7	TGTGCCAGCAGACTAGCGGTCTCCGCCCACGAGCAGTACTTC	CASRLAVSAHEQYF
NA	TRBV28	many	TRBJ1-2	TGTGCCAGCAGTTTCCCGGACGCAAGATATGGCTACACCTTC	CASSFPDARYGYTF
NA	TRBV3-1	many	TRBJ2-5	TGTGCCAGCAGCCAGCGAACATCAAACCTCCAAGAGACCCAGTACTTC	CASSQRTSNLQETQYF
NA	TRBV24-1	few	TRBJ2-3	TGTGCCACCGCAGGGAATGCAGATACGCAGTATTTT	CATAGNADTQYF
TRBD2	TRBV7-9	many	TRBJ2-2	TGTGCCAGCAGCACGGGACTAGCGGGAGGTTCCGGGGAGCTGTTTTTT	CASSTGLAGGSGELFF
TRBD2	TRBV10-3	many	TRBJ2-1	TGTGCCATCAGTGAAGGGACTAGCGGAAAGAGCTCCTACAATGAGCAGTTCTTC	CAISEGTSGKSSYNEQFF
NA	TRBV24-1	many	TRBJ2-2	TGTGCCACCAGTGACCGCCGGGACATCCGCCACACCGGGGAGCTGTTTTTT	CATSDRRDIRHTGELFF
NA	TRBV5-1	few	TRBJ1-3	TGCGCCAGCAGTTGGGTTTCTGGAAACACCATATATTTT	CASSWVSGNTIYF
TRBD1	TRBV7-6	many	TRBJ1-4	TGTGCCAGCAGCTTTCAGGGGGCTAGGGATGAAAAACTGTTTTTT	CASSFQGARDEKLFF
TRBD2	TRBV7-8	many	TRBJ2-2	TGTGCCAGCAGCTTCGGTAGCGGGAGGGGGACCGGGGAGCTGTTTTTT	CASSFGSGRGTGELFF
NA	TRBV9	many	TRBJ1-1	TGTGCCAGCAGCCCTAGCCTTGGCGCTGAAGCTTTCTTT	CASSPSLGAEAFF
TRBD1	TRBV7-3	few	TRBJ1-2	TGTGCCAGCAGCGCCGCACAGGGGGCCGGTGGCTACACCTTC	CASSAAQGAGGYTF
NA	TRBV11-2	few	TRBJ2-5	TGTGCCAGCAGCTTAGACGGGACTTCGGCGGAGACCCAGTACTTC	CASSLDGTSAETQYF
TRBD1	TRBV5-6	many	TRBJ1-2	TGTGCCAGCAGCTTGGCGGGGACAGATAACTATGGCTACACCTTC	CASSLAGTDNYGYTF
NA	TRBV20-1	NA	TRBJ2-5	TGCAGTGCTAAGGGCAGGAGAAGAGAGACCCAGTACTTC	CSAKGRRRETQYF
TRBD1	TRBV5-1	many	TRBJ1-5	TGCGCCAGCAGCTTGACCGGGACAGCAAATCAGCCCCAGCATTTT	CASSLTGTANQPQHF
TRBD1	TRBV7-8	many	TRBJ1-5	TGTGCCAGCAGGAAAGACAGGGAAAATCAGCCCCAGCATTTT	CASRKDRENQPQHF
NA	TRBV24-1	many	TRBJ2-3	TGTGCCACCTCAGCCCCGAGCGGAGGGCTCACAGATACGCAGTATTTT	CATSAPSGGLTDTQYF
NA	TRBV11-1	many	TRBJ2-4	TGTGCCAGCAGCCCCTCGGCCGGCAAAAGGGGGTACTTC	CASSPSAGKRGYF
NA	TRBV7-9	many	TRBJ2-6	TGTGCCAGCAGCGTTACGCCCGAGCCGTCTGGGGCCAACGTCCTGACTTTC	CASSVTPEPSGANVLTF
TRBD1	TRBV19	many	TRBJ1-5	TGTGCCAGTAGTCCATCCCCGGACAGGGAAACTCAGCCCCAGCATTTT	CASSPSPDRETQPQHF
NA	TRBV7-6	many	TRBJ1-1	TGTGCCAGCAGCTTAGCGACGCTCATGAACACTGAAGCTTTCTTT	CASSLATLMNTEAFF
TRBD1	TRBV28	many	TRBJ1-2	TGTGCCAGCACCTCAGACAGGGGGGATGGCTACACCTTC	CASTSDRGDGYTF